This T cell receptor beta chain came from a study of T cells in Graves' hyperthyroidism and ophthalmopathy. In the study overall: Peripheral blood was drawn at first diagnosis, prior to all treatment. Findings and caveats of the study: Researchers found most expanded thyroid clonotypes above 0.001 in blood as well.

This clonotype was counted ten times or more. Its antigen is not known. A 10 ml volume of fresh peripheral blood provided the PBMCs. CDR3 length equals 17 residues. Unmatched junction bases numbered 9, after V lost 4 bases and J lost 0 bases. Germline CDR1 and CDR2: SGHRS and YFSETQ. From RNA transcripts, TCR beta CDR3 regions were amplified. RT-PCR in the first round (using the HTBI primer set) targeted the TCR CDR3. One entry per CDR3 protein, called by TCRdb with MiXCR from the multiplex PCR reads. This table has some 460,000 distinct CDR3 sequences, 15% to 19% appearing once. V usage is TRBV5-1 and J usage is TRBJ2-2, with TRBD1 matching over 7 bases. Material for sequencing was blood. The sequence came from a woman aged 18 to 35 with Graves' hyperthyroidism. The CDR3 reads CASSITGQTTNTGELFF. Here the CDR3 DNA reads TGCGCCAGCAGCATCACGGGACAGACAACGAACACCGGGGAGCTGTTTTTT. The full variable domain, with the rest looked up from reference TRBV5-1 and TRBJ2-2, is KAGVTQTPRYLIKTRGQQVTLSCSPISGHRSVSWYQQTPGQGLQFLFEYFSETQRNKGNFPGRFSGRQFSNSRSEMNVSTLELGDSALYLCASSITGQTTNTGELFFGEGSRLTVL.